The 19 T cell receptor beta chains listed next were all sequenced from one sample in a study of T cell responses to AZD1222 COVID-19 vaccine. Assay: immunoSEQ multiplex PCR; the TCRdb copy retains only in-frame clones and omits some. Seen here are about 100,000 clones, roughly 86% observed once, and the top ten hold about 1.5%. Sequencing used peripheral blood, obtained on day 0 of AZD1222 vaccination. The origin of the receptors is an adult in good health.

The CDR3 protein is CASTPGLANNEQFF. In DNA form, the CDR3 reads TGTGCCAGCACCCCGGGACTAGCGAACAATGAGCAGTTCTTC. This chain connects TRBV4-2 to TRBJ2-1; 10 bases map to TRBD2. The ends lost 7 bases at V and 5 bases at J; junction bases unmatched: 5. The CDR3 contains 14 residues. Germline CDR1 is LGHNA and CDR2 is YNFKEQ.

This chain links TRBV5-1 with TRBJ2-6; TRBD1 aligns across 8 bases. The germline CDR1 and CDR2 sequences are SGHRS and YFSETQ. Germline trimming cut 6 bases from V and 2 bases from J; bases unmatched to any gene: 10. The CDR3 loop spans 17 amino acids. The CDR3 DNA reads TGCGCCAGCACCCGCCCCCCAGGGGGCGCTGGGGCCAACGTCCTGACTTTC. Its protein product is CASTRPPGGAGANVLTF.

The rearrangement links TRBV5-6 to TRBJ2-7, with a tentative D call TRBD2 (5 bases). V was pared by 2 bases and J by 3 bases, with 6 bases between. CDR3 length: 12 amino acids. Germline V gene sequence: CDR1 SGHDT, CDR2 YYEEEE. In DNA form, the CDR3 reads TGTGCCAGCAGCTTACGGGGCTACGAGCAGTACTTC. It translates to CASSLRGYEQYF.

J is TRBJ2-2 and V is TRBV7-2; tentatively, D is TRBD2 (6 bases). V gave up 3 bases and J gave up 1 base, with 12 bases separating them. The CDR3 sequence is 16 residues long. CDR1 and CDR2 (germline): SGHTA, FQGNSA. The CDR3 reads CASSFVGGWNTGELFF. CDR3 nucleotides: TGTGCCAGCAGCTTTGTCGGGGGATGGAACACCGGGGAGCTGTTTTTT.

The chain couples TRBV5-1 to TRBJ1-1, with D hard to call. The germline gives CDR1 SGHRS, CDR2 YFSETQ. V was cut by 0 bases and J by 3 bases, with 12 bases left in between. This CDR3 has 15 amino acids. CDR3 DNA sequence: TGCGCCAGCAGCTTGGAGCCCTCAAGGGACACTGAAGCTTTCTTT. Translated, it gives CASSLEPSRDTEAFF.

The chain combines TRBV7-2 with TRBJ1-5; D may be TRBD1 (6 bases). In germline, CDR1 is SGHTA, CDR2 FQGNSA. Trimming shortened V by 1 base and J by 4 bases, and 11 bases separated the two germline ends. CDR3 length: 15 amino acids. This CDR3 reads CASSLGGTPNQPQHF. CDR3 bases: TGTGCCAGCAGCTTAGGCGGGACACCTAATCAGCCCCAGCATTTT.

CDR3 nucleotide sequence: TGTGCCAGCAGCCCCGCGGGGGCGAACACTGAAGCTTTCTTT. This codes for CASSPAGANTEAFF. The chain is built from TRBV7-3 and TRBJ1-1, with a possible D match to TRBD1 (6 bases). The germline V gene encodes CDR1 SGHTA and CDR2 FQGTGA. Between the trimmed V and J ends, which lost 5 bases and 1 base, there was a span of 11 bases. The CDR3 is 14 amino acids.

The gene calls are TRBV20-1 and TRBJ2-1; 15 bases fit TRBD2. Germline lookup yields CDR1 DFQATT and CDR2 SNEGSKA (reference sequence). There are 17 residues in the CDR3. J was trimmed by 6 bases and V by 3 bases; bases with no gene match: 9. CDR3: CSASAGLAGGEVNEQFF. As DNA, the CDR3 is TGCAGTGCTAGTGCGGGACTAGCGGGAGGAGAGGTCAATGAGCAGTTCTTC.

The CDR3 region has the DNA TGTGCCAGCAGCCCCCAGGGAGAGGAAACTGAAGCTTTCTTT. It translates to CASSPQGEETEAFF. This rearrangement joins TRBV6-5 to TRBJ1-1; TRBD1 is a possible D gene (5 bases). Trimming stripped 6 bases from V and 5 bases from J, with 16 bases between. The length of the CDR3 is 14 residues. Germline CDR1 reads MNHEY; CDR2 reads SVGAGI.

This sequence joins TRBV19 and TRBJ1-1, with D unclear. The CDR3 loop spans 9 amino acids. Trimming cost V 8 bases and J 6 bases, with 4 bases left between them. Germline lookup yields CDR1 LNHDA and CDR2 SQIVND (reference sequence). For the CDR3, the DNA is TGTGCCAGTGGACCTGAAGCTTTCTTT. This encodes CASGPEAFF.

V and J are TRBV5-4 and TRBJ2-7; D is unclear. Germline CDR1 is SGHNT and CDR2 is YYREEE (reference sequence). V was trimmed by 0 bases and J by 1 base, leaving 5 bases between them. The CDR3 sequence is 13 residues long. The CDR3 protein is CASSLAVSYEQYF. As DNA, the CDR3 is TGTGCCAGCAGCTTGGCGGTATCCTACGAGCAGTACTTC.

This chain connects TRBV6-1 to TRBJ1-1; D might be TRBD1 (6 bases). The CDR3 is 13 amino acids. CDR1 is MNHNS, CDR2 SASEGT, per germline. The V end lost 7 bases, the J end lost 1 base, and 10 bases lay between the germline ends. The CDR3 sequence: CASIDRPNTEAFF. The CDR3, as DNA: TGTGCCAGCATCGACAGGCCGAACACTGAAGCTTTCTTT.

This chain links TRBV2 with TRBJ1-5; D gene ambiguous. The V end lost 1 base, the J end lost 7 bases, and 5 bases lay between the germline ends. The CDR3 is 12 amino acids. Germline V gene data show CDR1 as SNHLY and CDR2 as FYNNEI. CDR3 nucleotide sequence: TGTGCCAGCAGTGAAGGGTTCCAGCCCCAGCATTTT. Amino acids: CASSEGFQPQHF.

J is TRBJ1-2 and V is TRBV18; a possible D gene is TRBD1 (5 bases). Germline V gene lookup returns CDR1 KGHSH and CDR2 LQKENI. Trimming left V 3 bases short and J 4 bases short, with 15 bases between. The CDR3 length is 15 residues. DNA for the CDR3: TGTGCCAGCTCACCCACAGGCGGAAGGGGCTATGGCTACACCTTC. Its protein is CASSPTGGRGYGYTF.

This rearrangement joins TRBV10-1 to TRBJ2-2; no definite D call. This CDR3 has 16 amino acids. V lost 9 bases and J lost 10, with 27 bases in between. Looked up from germline, CDR1 is WNHNN and CDR2 is SYGVQD (reference sequence). CDR3 loop: CARPKAVGKGPEELFF. CDR3 bases: TGCGCCAGACCGAAAGCCGTCGGTAAGGGCCCCGAGGAGCTGTTTTTT.

The chain has TRBV5-4 and TRBJ2-7, with D unclear. This CDR3 is built from 13 residues. CDR1 is SGHNT, CDR2 YYREEE, per germline (reference sequence). Trimming shortened V by 0 bases and J by 7 bases, and 11 bases separated the two germline ends. CDR3 loop: CASSLVEAREQYF. In DNA form, the CDR3 reads TGTGCCAGCAGCTTGGTGGAAGCGAGGGAGCAGTACTTC.

J is TRBJ1-1 and V is TRBV7-2; no definite D call. Looked up from germline, CDR1 is SGHTA and CDR2 is FQGNSA. This CDR3 has 17 residues. Trimming pared 7 bases from V and 0 bases from J, leaving 21 bases between. CDR3 in DNA: TGTGCCAGCACCCCCGGGCGGTCGGTTATCATGAACACTGAAGCTTTCTTT. Amino acids: CASTPGRSVIMNTEAFF.

V usage is TRBV7-9 and J usage is TRBJ2-2; 7 nucleotides align to TRBD2. From germline, CDR1 is SEHNR and CDR2 FQNEAQ (reference sequence). The V segment lost 7 bases and the J segment 2 bases; nucleotides outside the gene matches: 7. CDR3 length: 15 residues. The CDR3 here is CASTSSGINTGELFF. In nucleotides, the CDR3 is TGTGCCAGCACTTCTAGCGGTATAAACACCGGGGAGCTGTTTTTT.

The V and J genes are TRBV7-9 and TRBJ2-7, with 9 bases identical to TRBD2. Trimming removed 5 bases from V and 1 base from J; junction bases left unmatched: 6. This CDR3 contains 15 residues. The germline V gene has CDR1 SEHNR and CDR2 FQNEAQ (reference sequence). The CDR3 region has the DNA TGTGCCAGCAGCAACCCCACTAGCGGGTCCTACGAGCAGTACTTC. It codes for CASSNPTSGSYEQYF.